Below are 18 T cell receptor beta chains sequenced from a single sample in a study of radiotherapy plus CTLA-4 blockade in lung cancer. TCRdb keeps only in-frame clones here, not all; method: immunoSEQ multiplex PCR. This repertoire shows some 80,000 clones, about four fifths found once; its top ten account for roughly 0.87%. The sequencing used peripheral blood, collected from a patient treated with radiotherapy plus ipilimumab. These receptors were obtained from a human donor with non-small cell lung cancer who had stable disease on radiotherapy plus ipilimumab.

For this clone: Compared with germline, one end of the junction differs, possibly owing to a read error. In nucleotides, the CDR3 is TGTGCTAGCAGCCAACTAGCGGGGGCCTACGAGCAGTACTTC. It encodes CASSQLAGAYEQYF. This chain uses TRBV7-7 with TRBJ2-7; TRBD2 aligns across 11 bases. Germline CDR1 reads SSHAT; CDR2 reads FNYEAQ (reference sequence). This CDR3 has 14 amino acids.

This chain uses TRBV7-2 with TRBJ1-5; unclear D gene. V lost 1 base to trimming and J lost 4 bases, with 8 bases between them. CDR3 length: 14 amino acids. Germline values: CDR1 SGHTA, CDR2 FQGNSA. The CDR3 protein is CASSLVLVNQPQHF. CDR3 nucleotides: TGTGCCAGCAGCTTAGTGCTCGTAAATCAGCCCCAGCATTTT.

V and J are TRBV9 and TRBJ1-2, with D possibly being TRBD1 (6 bases). CDR3 length: 13 residues. The V and J ends lost 5 bases and 1 base respectively, with 9 bases between them. CDR1 is SGDLS, CDR2 YYNGEE, per germline. In DNA, the CDR3 is TGTGCCAGCAGGGAACAGGGTAACTATGGCTACACCTTC. Translated, it gives CASREQGNYGYTF.

The chain has TRBV4-1 and TRBJ1-4; tentative D call: TRBD1 (6 bases). This CDR3 spans 14 amino acids. Trimming stripped 0 bases from V and 6 bases from J, with 8 bases between. Germline CDR1 is MGHRA and CDR2 is YSYEKL. This chain's CDR3 is CASSQEGAYEKLFF. Written as DNA, the CDR3 is TGCGCCAGCAGCCAAGAGGGGGCTTATGAAAAACTGTTTTTT.

Here the CDR3 DNA reads TGCAGTGCTAGGGAGGGGCCGTCGTTCACCTTC. This codes for CSAREGPSFTF. The gene calls are TRBV20-1 and TRBJ1-2; weak D call: TRBD1 (5 bases). The V end was cut by 3 bases, the J end by 13 bases, with 15 bases between. This CDR3 comprises 11 residues. The germline V gene has CDR1 DFQATT and CDR2 SNEGSKA (reference sequence).

The V gene is TRBV11-2, the J gene TRBJ2-7; 7 positions agree with TRBD2. CDR3 length equals 14 residues. Unmatched junction bases numbered 11, after V lost 9 bases and J lost 3 bases. Germline V lookup: CDR1 SGHAT, CDR2 FQNNGV. CDR3 amino acids: CASTPRRGNYEQYF. The CDR3 nucleotides are TGTGCCAGTACGCCGCGGCGGGGGAACTACGAGCAGTACTTC. Variable domain in full (rest from reference TRBV11-2 and TRBJ2-7): EAGVAQSPRYKIIEKRQSVAFWCNPISGHATLYWYQQILGQGPKLLIQFQNNGVVDDSQLPKDRFSAERLKGVDSTLKIQPAKLEDSAVYLCASTPRRGNYEQYFGPGTRLTVT.

The chain links TRBV7-9 to TRBJ2-7; 9 bases map to TRBD1. CDR1 is SEHNR and CDR2 is FQNEAQ in the germline V gene (reference sequence). The V gene end was trimmed by 5 bases and the J gene end by 4 bases; junction bases not matched to a gene: 9. The length of the CDR3 is 15 residues. The CDR3 coding sequence is TGTGCCAGCAGCAATCGGACAGGGGTCAGGTACGAGCAGTACTTC. Protein sequence: CASSNRTGVRYEQYF.

V gene TRBV6-1 combines with J gene TRBJ1-2, with D hard to call. The CDR3 is 14 residues long. Germline values: CDR1 MNHNS, CDR2 SASEGT. The V end was cut by 10 bases, the J end by 2 bases, with 17 bases between. As DNA, the CDR3 is TGTGCCATATCCGCGGAGGTCGGAAACTATGGCTACACCTTC. It is translated as CAISAEVGNYGYTF.

J is TRBJ2-2 and V is TRBV10-1; no definite D call. The CDR3 spans 11 residues. V gave up 8 bases and J gave up 7 bases, with 8 bases separating them. CDR1 is WNHNN and CDR2 is SYGVQD in the germline V gene (reference sequence). The CDR3 loop reads CASGRGGELFF. The CDR3, as DNA: TGCGCCAGCGGGCGTGGCGGGGAGCTGTTTTTT.

The chain combines TRBV7-9 with TRBJ2-5, with 11 positions matching TRBD2. The V gene end was trimmed by 3 bases and the J gene end by 3 bases; junction bases not matched to a gene: 3. The CDR3 is 15 residues long. Germline CDR1 is SEHNR and CDR2 is FQNEAQ (reference sequence). The CDR3 DNA reads as TGTGCCAGCAGCTTTGGGGGACTAGCGGAAGAGACCCAGTACTTC. It encodes CASSFGGLAEETQYF.

The rearrangement uses TRBV10-1 and TRBJ2-3, with D unresolved. Germline values: CDR1 WNHNN, CDR2 SYGVQD (reference sequence). V gave up 3 bases and J gave up 2 bases, with 6 bases separating them. The CDR3 sequence is 13 residues long. Here the CDR3 reads CASSDPDTDTQYF. Here the CDR3 DNA reads TGCGCCAGCAGTGACCCCGACACAGATACGCAGTATTTT.

V and J are TRBV4-2 and TRBJ2-1; D possibly corresponds to TRBD1 (6 bases). The V gene lost 1 base and the J gene lost 5 bases, with 15 bases spanning the gap. The CDR3 extends over 16 amino acids. CDR1 is LGHNA and CDR2 is YNFKEQ in the germline V gene. CDR3 DNA: TGTGCCAGCAGCCAAGGTCTCAGGGGTATCGACAATGAGCAGTTCTTC. Amino acid sequence: CASSQGLRGIDNEQFF.

This clone was seen only a few times. This chain links TRBV16 with TRBJ2-4; 7 bases fit TRBD1. Trimming cost V 2 bases and J 4 bases; bases outside gene matches: 8. This CDR3 region has 16 residues. CDR1 is KGHSY, CDR2 FQNENV, per germline. This CDR3 is CASSQAGTDPKNIQYF. The CDR3, as DNA: TGTGCCAGCAGCCAAGCCGGGACAGATCCAAAAAACATTCAGTACTTC.

The chain couples TRBV11-1 to TRBJ1-6; no clear D. The germline CDR1 and CDR2 sequences are SGHAT and FQDESV (reference sequence). This CDR3 comprises 15 residues. The V gene lost 4 bases and the J gene lost 4 bases, with 11 bases spanning the gap. For the CDR3, the DNA is TGTGCCAGCAGCTCCAGACGAGGGTATAATTCACCCCTCCACTTT. As protein: CASSSRRGYNSPLHF. The full variable domain, in which reference TRBV11-1 and TRBJ1-6 provide the parts outside the CDR3, is EAEVAQSPRYKITEKSQAVAFWCDPISGHATLYWYRQILGQGPELLVQFQDESVVDDSQLPKDRFSAERLKGVDSTLKIQPAELGDSAMYLCASSSRRGYNSPLHFGNGTRLTVT.

The rearrangement joins TRBV19 to TRBJ2-5; D is tentatively TRBD1 or TRBD2 (5 bases each). The CDR3 is 13 amino acids. V lost 3 bases to trimming and J lost 1 base, with 6 bases between them. The germline CDR1 and CDR2 sequences are LNHDA and SQIVND (reference sequence). CDR3 nucleotides: TGTGCCAGTAGTATGGGACCCCAAGAGACCCAGTACTTC. It yields the protein CASSMGPQETQYF.

This clone was picked up a small number of times. This rearrangement joins TRBV4-1 to TRBJ1-6; D is perhaps TRBD1 (5 bases). The CDR3 consists of 15 residues. The germline gives CDR1 MGHRA, CDR2 YSYEKL. Between the trimmed V and J ends, which lost 0 bases and 8 bases, there was a span of 11 bases. The CDR3 region is CASSQDTGTDSPLHF. DNA of the CDR3: TGCGCCAGCAGCCAAGATACAGGTACTGATTCACCCCTCCACTTT.

This chain links TRBV27 with TRBJ1-5; D call uncertain. V was trimmed by 6 bases and J by 1 base, leaving 7 bases between them. Germline V gives CDR1 MNHEY, CDR2 SMNVEV (reference sequence). This CDR3 has 13 residues. CDR3 amino acids: CASSGRSNQPQHF. CDR3 coding DNA: TGTGCCAGCAGCGGACGCAGCAATCAGCCCCAGCATTTT.

The V and J genes are TRBV9 and TRBJ1-2, with TRBD1 matching over 7 bases. CDR1 is SGDLS and CDR2 is YYNGEE in the germline V gene. CDR3 length: 14 residues. V shed 0 bases, J shed 6 bases, and the junction held 5 bases outside the gene matches. The CDR3 here is CASSVDHRGHGYTF. Written as DNA, the CDR3 is TGTGCCAGCAGCGTAGATCACAGGGGTCATGGCTACACCTTC.